The present entry profiles one T cell receptor beta chain with its context. What it binds is unknown. Produced via immunoSEQ multiplex PCR; TCRdb's table is partial and in-frame only. The sample holds 60,000 to 75,000 clones, around 90% seen once. This entry comes from a study of OX40 agonist ivuxolimab in advanced cancers. Study information: Patients assigned to dose escalation were diagnosed with hepatocellular carcinoma, melanoma, renal cell or head and neck cancer.

Findings of the study overall: The CD4+ and CD8+ T cells in the blood had expanded clonally by week 6 at 0.1 to 3.0 mg/kg.

Germline loops: CDR1 SGHNT, CDR2 YYREEE (reference sequence). The CDR3 runs to 12 residues. V shed 1 base and J shed 7 bases, with 8 bases lying between them. The TCR sequence derives from an adult with an advanced solid tumor such as melanoma, head and neck, liver or kidney cancer. This rearrangement joins TRBV5-4 to TRBJ1-1; D is ambiguous. Sequenced here: CD4+ or CD8+ T cells sorted from blood, sampled in a trial of the OX40 agonist ivuxolimab. The CDR3 region is CASSLKPLEAFF. The CDR3 bases are TGTGCCAGCAGCTTGAAACCACTTGAAGCTTTCTTT.